The source of this T cell receptor beta chain is a study of T cell responses to AZD1222 COVID-19 vaccine. Broader study findings: Regions 160-218 and 743-854 dominated among vaccine-associated CD4 TCRs spanning spike.

The CDR3 is 13 residues long. With V trimmed by 7 bases and J by 7 bases, 7 bases remained unmatched. Profiling relied on immunoSEQ multiplex PCR, and the TCRdb table lists in-frame clones only, not all of them. The sample has roughly 180,000 clones, approximately 91% seen once. On this clone: Its specificity is unknown.

The origin of this receptor is an adult who received the AZD1222 COVID-19 vaccine. The sequencing used peripheral blood, collected 28 days after the second AZD1222 dose. V and J are TRBV12-3 or TRBV12-4 and TRBJ1-5; TRBD1 agrees at 7 bases. The CDR3: CASTTDRVQPQHF. CDR3 nucleotides: TGTGCCAGCACTACTGACAGGGTACAGCCCCAGCATTTT.